This is a list of T cell receptor beta chains from one sample in a study of T cell changes during pregnancy in multiple sclerosis. Data came from immunoSEQ multiplex PCR; TCRdb stores just in-frame clones and leaves some out. The sample has fewer than 150,000 clones, roughly 95% seen once; the top ten hold around 0.46%. This sample comprised peripheral blood, obtained after pregnancy. The receptors derive from a female donor with multiple sclerosis, enrolled in a pregnancy study. The CDR3 runs from the conserved cysteine through the conserved F or W. A D gene is named only where the DNA matches it firmly. The size field is filled for only some rows; it gives once, few, many or a size class.

j_gene: TRBJ1-2; d_gene: NA; v_gene: TRBV7-8; abundance: NA; CDR3aa: CASSPKATRRVYGYTF; CDR3nt: TGTGCCAGCAGCCCTAAGGCGACCCGCCGGGTTTATGGCTACACCTTC
j_gene: TRBJ2-7; d_gene: NA; v_gene: TRBV15; abundance: NA; CDR3aa: CATSWAGQLYEQYF; CDR3nt: TGTGCCACCAGCTGGGCAGGGCAGTTGTACGAGCAGTACTTC
j_gene: TRBJ2-5; d_gene: TRBD1; v_gene: TRBV2; abundance: NA; CDR3aa: CASRDPRGTVKFQETQYF; CDR3nt: TGTGCCAGCCGAGACCCCAGGGGGACGGTAAAATTCCAAGAGACCCAGTACTTC
j_gene: TRBJ1-3; d_gene: NA; v_gene: TRBV2; abundance: NA; CDR3aa: CASSVKGPSSGNTIYF; CDR3nt: TGTGCCAGCAGTGTGAAGGGGCCGAGCTCTGGAAACACCATATATTTT
j_gene: TRBJ1-2; d_gene: NA; v_gene: TRBV2; abundance: NA; CDR3aa: CASLVAGRGRGYGYTF; CDR3nt: TGTGCCAGCCTAGTCGCGGGACGGGGCCGAGGCTATGGCTACACCTTC
j_gene: TRBJ2-1; d_gene: TRBD2; v_gene: TRBV27; abundance: NA; CDR3aa: CASTPPSSGRSEQFF; CDR3nt: TGTGCCAGCACCCCCCCCTCTAGCGGGAGGTCTGAGCAGTTCTTC
j_gene: TRBJ1-1; d_gene: NA; v_gene: TRBV4-3; abundance: NA; CDR3aa: CASSQVDSTEAFF; CDR3nt: TGCGCCAGCAGCCAAGTCGACAGCACTGAAGCTTTCTTT
j_gene: TRBJ1-1; d_gene: NA; v_gene: TRBV28; abundance: NA; CDR3aa: CASSYYRDATEAFF; CDR3nt: TGTGCCAGCAGTTACTACAGGGATGCCACTGAAGCTTTCTTT
j_gene: TRBJ2-7; d_gene: TRBD1; v_gene: TRBV30; abundance: NA; CDR3aa: CAWTSGGEQYF; CDR3nt: TGTGCCTGGACTTCAGGGGGCGAGCAGTACTTC
j_gene: TRBJ2-3; d_gene: TRBD2; v_gene: TRBV15; abundance: NA; CDR3aa: CATSRDLRGARGADTQYF; CDR3nt: TGTGCCACCAGCAGAGATTTGCGGGGGGCGCGAGGGGCAGATACGCAGTATTTT
j_gene: TRBJ2-1; d_gene: TRBD2; v_gene: TRBV27; abundance: NA; CDR3aa: CASSSRGAGQLAGGQSSYNEQFF; CDR3nt: TGTGCCAGCAGTTCGCGGGGTGCGGGGCAGCTAGCGGGAGGCCAGAGCTCCTACAATGAGCAGTTCTTC
j_gene: TRBJ2-2; d_gene: TRBD1; v_gene: TRBV19; abundance: NA; CDR3aa: CASSARRLTTGATGELFF; CDR3nt: TGTGCCAGTAGTGCCCGCCGATTGACGACAGGGGCCACCGGGGAGCTGTTTTTT
j_gene: TRBJ2-5; d_gene: TRBD2; v_gene: TRBV27; abundance: NA; CDR3aa: CASSLLLAGGGETQYF; CDR3nt: TGTGCCAGCAGTCTCCTTTTAGCGGGAGGGGGGGAGACCCAGTACTTC
j_gene: TRBJ2-1; d_gene: TRBD2; v_gene: TRBV9; abundance: NA; CDR3aa: CASSVTSGNNEQFF; CDR3nt: TGTGCCAGCAGCGTAACTAGCGGGAACAATGAGCAGTTCTTC
j_gene: TRBJ1-2; d_gene: NA; v_gene: TRBV5-1; abundance: NA; CDR3aa: CASSLVGGEYGYTF; CDR3nt: TGCGCCAGCAGCTTGGTAGGCGGAGAATATGGCTACACCTTC
j_gene: TRBJ2-7; d_gene: TRBD2; v_gene: TRBV30; abundance: NA; CDR3aa: CAWSVVAGAYEQYF; CDR3nt: TGTGCCTGGAGTGTGGTAGCGGGAGCCTACGAGCAGTACTTC
j_gene: TRBJ2-7; d_gene: TRBD2; v_gene: TRBV7-2; abundance: NA; CDR3aa: CASSRTSGRGSSYEQYF; CDR3nt: TGTGCCAGCAGCAGGACTAGCGGGAGGGGTAGCTCCTACGAGCAGTACTTC
j_gene: TRBJ2-2; d_gene: NA; v_gene: TRBV6-1; abundance: NA; CDR3aa: CASSTTGRTGELFF; CDR3nt: TGTGCCAGCAGTACGACAGGGAGGACCGGGGAGCTGTTTTTT
j_gene: TRBJ1-3; d_gene: NA; v_gene: TRBV7-2; abundance: few; CDR3aa: CASSWGQGGGNTIYF; CDR3nt: TGTGCCAGCAGCTGGGGGCAGGGTGGTGGAAACACCATATATTTT
j_gene: TRBJ2-3; d_gene: NA; v_gene: TRBV10-3; abundance: NA; CDR3aa: CAISELAFADTQYF; CDR3nt: TGTGCCATCAGTGAGTTAGCTTTTGCAGATACGCAGTATTTT
j_gene: TRBJ1-1; d_gene: TRBD1; v_gene: TRBV5-1; abundance: NA; CDR3aa: CASKTTGGTEAFF; CDR3nt: TGCGCCAGCAAAACGACAGGGGGCACTGAAGCTTTCTTT
j_gene: TRBJ1-1; d_gene: TRBD1; v_gene: TRBV2; abundance: once; CDR3aa: CASSEEGAAFF; CDR3nt: TGTGCCAGCAGTGAAGAGGGGGCAGCTTTCTTT
j_gene: TRBJ1-4; d_gene: NA; v_gene: TRBV6-6; abundance: NA; CDR3aa: CASSSAGGKLFF; CDR3nt: TGTGCCAGCAGTTCCGCTGGGGGGAAACTGTTTTTT
j_gene: TRBJ2-1; d_gene: TRBD2; v_gene: TRBV5-4; abundance: NA; CDR3aa: CASSLGVGVAGGHNEQFF; CDR3nt: TGTGCCAGCAGCTTGGGGGTAGGTGTAGCGGGAGGCCACAATGAGCAGTTCTTC
j_gene: TRBJ2-2; d_gene: NA; v_gene: TRBV14; abundance: NA; CDR3aa: CASSPTLNTGELFF; CDR3nt: TGTGCCAGCAGCCCGACACTCAACACCGGGGAGCTGTTTTTT
j_gene: TRBJ1-1; d_gene: TRBD1; v_gene: TRBV5-1; abundance: NA; CDR3aa: CASSSPGGAGAEAFF; CDR3nt: TGCGCCAGCAGCTCCCCAGGGGGTGCAGGCGCTGAAGCTTTCTTT
j_gene: TRBJ2-3; d_gene: TRBD2; v_gene: TRBV6-1; abundance: NA; CDR3aa: CASTGGDRRYDTQYF; CDR3nt: TGTGCCAGCACGGGGGGGGACCGGAGATACGATACGCAGTATTTT
j_gene: TRBJ2-2; d_gene: TRBD2; v_gene: TRBV5-4; abundance: NA; CDR3aa: CASSYGLAGGGGELFF; CDR3nt: TGTGCCAGCAGCTACGGACTAGCGGGAGGAGGCGGGGAGCTGTTTTTT
j_gene: TRBJ2-2; d_gene: NA; v_gene: TRBV7-2; abundance: NA; CDR3aa: CASSLFPRDTGELFF; CDR3nt: TGTGCCAGCAGCTTATTTCCTCGGGACACCGGGGAGCTGTTTTTT
j_gene: TRBJ2-7; d_gene: NA; v_gene: TRBV7-2; abundance: NA; CDR3aa: CASSSPLDPGVYEQYF; CDR3nt: TGTGCCAGCAGCTCCCCCCTGGACCCAGGGGTTTACGAGCAGTACTTC
j_gene: TRBJ2-7; d_gene: TRBD2; v_gene: TRBV5-6; abundance: NA; CDR3aa: CASSTVPWGGDSYEQYF; CDR3nt: TGTGCCAGCAGCACGGTCCCCTGGGGGGGTGACTCCTACGAGCAGTACTTC
j_gene: TRBJ2-2; d_gene: NA; v_gene: TRBV9; abundance: NA; CDR3aa: CASSPRGLPRNTGELFF; CDR3nt: TGTGCCAGCAGCCCCCGTGGGCTACCCAGAAACACCGGGGAGCTGTTTTTT
j_gene: TRBJ2-2; d_gene: NA; v_gene: TRBV11-1; abundance: NA; CDR3aa: CASSLYETSLTGELFF; CDR3nt: TGTGCCAGCAGCTTATACGAAACTAGCCTTACCGGGGAGCTGTTTTTT
j_gene: TRBJ2-7; d_gene: TRBD2; v_gene: TRBV5-1; abundance: NA; CDR3aa: CASRSGLAGAGREQYF; CDR3nt: TGCGCCAGCAGGTCCGGACTAGCGGGAGCGGGGCGCGAGCAGTACTTC
j_gene: TRBJ1-2; d_gene: TRBD1; v_gene: TRBV5-1; abundance: NA; CDR3aa: CASSPISDRGYGYTF; CDR3nt: TGCGCCAGCAGCCCTATCTCGGACAGGGGCTATGGCTACACCTTC
j_gene: TRBJ2-1; d_gene: TRBD1; v_gene: TRBV28; abundance: NA; CDR3aa: CASSLPRDRGRGEQFF; CDR3nt: TGTGCCAGCAGCCTCCCCCGGGACAGGGGGCGAGGTGAGCAGTTCTTC
j_gene: TRBJ2-1; d_gene: TRBD2; v_gene: TRBV5-4; abundance: NA; CDR3aa: CASSFIAGGPKNEQFF; CDR3nt: TGTGCCAGCAGCTTTATAGCGGGAGGGCCAAAAAATGAGCAGTTCTTC
j_gene: TRBJ2-7; d_gene: TRBD1; v_gene: TRBV7-8; abundance: NA; CDR3aa: CASSSLHVTGRYEQYF; CDR3nt: TGTGCCAGCAGCTCCCTACATGTGACAGGGAGATACGAGCAGTACTTC
j_gene: TRBJ2-7; d_gene: NA; v_gene: TRBV7-8; abundance: NA; CDR3aa: CASSTKRYEQYF; CDR3nt: TGTGCCAGCAGCACTAAGAGATACGAGCAGTACTTC
j_gene: TRBJ2-1; d_gene: TRBD2; v_gene: TRBV5-1; abundance: NA; CDR3aa: CASSLGGRILAGVDNEQFF; CDR3nt: TGCGCCAGCAGCTTGGGGGGTAGGATCTTAGCGGGAGTAGACAATGAGCAGTTCTTC
j_gene: TRBJ1-2; d_gene: NA; v_gene: TRBV7-9; abundance: NA; CDR3aa: CASSFTTAIYGYTF; CDR3nt: TGTGCCAGCAGTTTCACGACAGCGATCTATGGCTACACCTTC
j_gene: TRBJ2-2; d_gene: TRBD2; v_gene: TRBV19; abundance: NA; CDR3aa: CASSILAGDTGELFF; CDR3nt: TGTGCCAGTAGTATATTAGCGGGAGACACCGGGGAGCTGTTTTTT
j_gene: TRBJ1-3; d_gene: NA; v_gene: TRBV7-9; abundance: NA; CDR3aa: CASSLALRTDSGNTIYF; CDR3nt: TGTGCCAGCAGCTTAGCTTTGAGGACAGACTCTGGAAACACCATATATTTT
j_gene: TRBJ2-7; d_gene: NA; v_gene: TRBV4-1; abundance: NA; CDR3aa: CASSQDESVMEQYF; CDR3nt: TGCGCCAGCAGCCAAGATGAAAGCGTGATGGAGCAGTACTTC
j_gene: TRBJ2-6; d_gene: NA; v_gene: TRBV19; abundance: NA; CDR3aa: CASSGQGSGANVLTF; CDR3nt: TGTGCCAGTAGTGGTCAGGGTTCTGGGGCCAACGTCCTGACTTTC
j_gene: TRBJ1-5; d_gene: TRBD1; v_gene: TRBV6-1; abundance: NA; CDR3aa: CASSPGQGRGGPQHF; CDR3nt: TGTGCCAGCAGTCCGGGACAGGGGCGGGGTGGGCCCCAGCATTTT
j_gene: TRBJ2-3; d_gene: NA; v_gene: TRBV4-2; abundance: NA; CDR3aa: CASSQGSDPGDTQYF; CDR3nt: TGTGCCAGCAGCCAAGGAAGCGACCCCGGGGATACGCAGTATTTT
j_gene: TRBJ2-6; d_gene: NA; v_gene: TRBV11-3; abundance: NA; CDR3aa: CASSLTGPGANVLTF; CDR3nt: TGTGCCAGCAGCTTAACGGGTCCTGGGGCCAACGTCCTGACTTTC
j_gene: TRBJ2-3; d_gene: NA; v_gene: TRBV6-1; abundance: NA; CDR3aa: CASSDPPGFSTDTQYF; CDR3nt: TGTGCCAGCAGTGACCCACCGGGATTTAGCACAGATACGCAGTATTTT
j_gene: TRBJ2-1; d_gene: NA; v_gene: TRBV19; abundance: NA; CDR3aa: CASRPTGGVNEQFF; CDR3nt: TGTGCCAGTAGGCCCACAGGGGGGGTCAATGAGCAGTTCTTC
j_gene: TRBJ2-7; d_gene: TRBD1; v_gene: TRBV7-2; abundance: NA; CDR3aa: CASSFRTGGAEQYF; CDR3nt: TGTGCCAGCAGCTTCCGGACAGGGGGGGCCGAGCAGTACTTC
j_gene: TRBJ2-1; d_gene: TRBD2; v_gene: TRBV5-4; abundance: NA; CDR3aa: CASSLRTSGINEQFF; CDR3nt: TGTGCCAGCAGCTTGCGGACTAGCGGGATCAATGAGCAGTTCTTC
j_gene: TRBJ2-1; d_gene: NA; v_gene: TRBV15; abundance: NA; CDR3aa: CATSRPYRPEQFF; CDR3nt: TGTGCCACCAGCAGACCCTACAGGCCGGAGCAGTTCTTC
j_gene: TRBJ2-3; d_gene: NA; v_gene: TRBV28; abundance: NA; CDR3aa: CASSPHRVAQELTDTQYF; CDR3nt: TGTGCCAGCAGCCCACACAGGGTAGCCCAAGAGCTAACAGATACGCAGTATTTT
j_gene: TRBJ2-1; d_gene: NA; v_gene: TRBV19; abundance: NA; CDR3aa: CASTSYRGGGNEQFF; CDR3nt: TGTGCCAGTACCTCTTATAGGGGGGGTGGGAATGAGCAGTTCTTC
j_gene: TRBJ2-1; d_gene: NA; v_gene: TRBV7-6; abundance: NA; CDR3aa: CASSLLPGQKPYNEQFF; CDR3nt: TGTGCCAGCAGCTTGTTGCCCGGACAGAAACCTTACAATGAGCAGTTCTTC
j_gene: TRBJ2-7; d_gene: NA; v_gene: TRBV29-1; abundance: NA; CDR3aa: CSALHGSSYEQYF; CDR3nt: TGCAGCGCACTACACGGGAGCTCCTACGAGCAGTACTTC